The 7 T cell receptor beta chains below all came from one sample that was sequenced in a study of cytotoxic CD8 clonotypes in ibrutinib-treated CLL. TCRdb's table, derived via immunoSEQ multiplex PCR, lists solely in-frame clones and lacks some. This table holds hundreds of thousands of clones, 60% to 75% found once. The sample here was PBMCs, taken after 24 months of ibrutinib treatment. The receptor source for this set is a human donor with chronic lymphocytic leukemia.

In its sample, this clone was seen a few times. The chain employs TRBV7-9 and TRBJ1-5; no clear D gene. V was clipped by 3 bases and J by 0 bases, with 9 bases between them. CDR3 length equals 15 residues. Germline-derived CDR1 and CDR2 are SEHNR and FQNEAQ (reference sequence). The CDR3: CASSLGPDSNQPQHF. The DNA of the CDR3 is TGTGCCAGCAGCTTGGGCCCTGATAGCAATCAGCCCCAGCATTTT.

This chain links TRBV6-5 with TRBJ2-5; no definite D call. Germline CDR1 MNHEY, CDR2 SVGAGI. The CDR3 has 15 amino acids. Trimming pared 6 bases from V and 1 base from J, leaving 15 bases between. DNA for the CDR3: TGTGCCAGCAGGTCCATGGGCCTTGTCCAAGAGACCCAGTACTTC. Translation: CASRSMGLVQETQYF.

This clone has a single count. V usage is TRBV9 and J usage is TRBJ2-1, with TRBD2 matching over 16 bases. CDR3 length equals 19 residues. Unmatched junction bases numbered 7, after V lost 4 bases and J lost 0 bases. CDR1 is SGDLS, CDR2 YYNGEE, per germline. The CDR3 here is CASSIGTSGRVGSYNEQFF. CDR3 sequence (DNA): TGTGCCAGCAGCATAGGGACTAGCGGGAGGGTGGGCTCCTACAATGAGCAGTTCTTC.

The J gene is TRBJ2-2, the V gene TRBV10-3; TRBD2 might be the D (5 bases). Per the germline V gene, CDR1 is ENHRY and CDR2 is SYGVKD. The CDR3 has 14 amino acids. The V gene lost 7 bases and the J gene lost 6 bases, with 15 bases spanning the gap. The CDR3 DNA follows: TGTGCCATCACGGGGAACATGGGAGCCGGGGAGCTGTTTTTT. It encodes CAITGNMGAGELFF.

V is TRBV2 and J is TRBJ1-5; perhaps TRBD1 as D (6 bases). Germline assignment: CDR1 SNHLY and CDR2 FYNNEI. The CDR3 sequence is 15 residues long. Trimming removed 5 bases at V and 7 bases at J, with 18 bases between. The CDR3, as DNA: TGTGCCAGCAGTCCCGAGGGGGGATCGGTCCAGCCCCAGCATTTT. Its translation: CASSPEGGSVQPQHF. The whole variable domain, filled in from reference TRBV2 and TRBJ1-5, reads EPEVTQTPSHQVTQMGQEVILRCVPISNHLYFYWYRQILGQKVEFLVSFYNNEISEKSEIFDDQFSVERPDGSNFTLKIRSTKLEDSAMYFCASSPEGGSVQPQHFGDGTRLSIL.

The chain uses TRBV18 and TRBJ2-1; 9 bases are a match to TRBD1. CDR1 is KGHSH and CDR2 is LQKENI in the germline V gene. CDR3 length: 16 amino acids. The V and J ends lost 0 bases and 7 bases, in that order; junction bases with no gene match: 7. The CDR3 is CASSPPDRGTNNEQFF. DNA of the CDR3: TGTGCCAGCTCACCACCGGACAGGGGAACAAATAATGAGCAGTTCTTC.

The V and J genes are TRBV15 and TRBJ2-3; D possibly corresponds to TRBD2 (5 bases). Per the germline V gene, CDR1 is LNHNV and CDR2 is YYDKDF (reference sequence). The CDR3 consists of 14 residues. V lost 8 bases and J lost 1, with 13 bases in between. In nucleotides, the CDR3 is TGTGCCACCGGGGTCCTGCGGGGCACAGATACGCAGTATTTT. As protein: CATGVLRGTDTQYF.